This T cell receptor (beta chain) was identified during a study of OX40 agonist ivuxolimab in advanced cancers. Study background: Ivuxolimab, an antibody that agonizes OX40 (CD134), was administered to the patients. Patients in dose escalation had liver, melanoma, kidney or head and neck cancers. A partial response was reached by three patients: one with hepatocellular carcinoma and two with cutaneous melanoma.

Exclusion applied to patients with autoimmune disease history or systemic immunosuppression. The V gene lost 1 base and the J gene lost 0 bases, with 7 bases spanning the gap. Germline CDR1 SGHRS, CDR2 YFSETQ. The CDR3 runs 15 residues. TCRdb's table, derived via immunoSEQ multiplex PCR, lists solely in-frame clones and lacks some. The data contain under 20,000 clones, roughly 80% of them singletons. V and J are TRBV5-1 and TRBJ2-2; D gene uncertain. The clonotype originates from an adult with an advanced solid tumor such as melanoma, head and neck, liver or kidney cancer. Here the sequenced sample was CD4+ or CD8+ T cells sorted from blood, taken in a trial of the OX40 agonist ivuxolimab. As DNA, the CDR3 is TGCGCCAGCAGCTTGATAAGTTCGAACACCGGGGAGCTGTTTTTT. Translated, it gives CASSLISSNTGELFF.